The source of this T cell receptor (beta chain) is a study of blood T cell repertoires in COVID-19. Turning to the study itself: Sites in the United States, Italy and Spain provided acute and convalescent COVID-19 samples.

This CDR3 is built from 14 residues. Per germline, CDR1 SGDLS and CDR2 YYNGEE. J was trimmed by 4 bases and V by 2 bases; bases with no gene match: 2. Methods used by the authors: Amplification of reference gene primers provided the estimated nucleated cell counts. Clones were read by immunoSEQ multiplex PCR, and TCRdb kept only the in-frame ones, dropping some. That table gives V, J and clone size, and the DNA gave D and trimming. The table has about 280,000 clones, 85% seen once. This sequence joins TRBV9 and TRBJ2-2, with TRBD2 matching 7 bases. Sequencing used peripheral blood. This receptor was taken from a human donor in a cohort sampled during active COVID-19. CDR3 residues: CASSVAGVTGELFF. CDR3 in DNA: TGTGCCAGCAGCGTTGCGGGGGTCACCGGGGAGCTGTTTTTT.